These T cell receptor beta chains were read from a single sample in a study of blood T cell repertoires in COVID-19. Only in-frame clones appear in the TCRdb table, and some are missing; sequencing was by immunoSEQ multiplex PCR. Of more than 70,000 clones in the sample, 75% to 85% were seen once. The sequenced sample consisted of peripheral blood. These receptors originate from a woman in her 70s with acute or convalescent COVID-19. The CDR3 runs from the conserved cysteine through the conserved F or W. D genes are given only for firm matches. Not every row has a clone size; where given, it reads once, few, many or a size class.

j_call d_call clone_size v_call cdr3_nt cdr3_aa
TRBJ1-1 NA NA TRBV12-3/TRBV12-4 TGTGCCAGCAGTCAGACAAAGAACACTGAAGCTTTCTTT CASSQTKNTEAFF
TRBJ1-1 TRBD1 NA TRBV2 TGTGCCAGCAACCCGGACAGGGTAAACACTGAAGCTTTCTTT CASNPDRVNTEAFF
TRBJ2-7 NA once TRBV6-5 TGTGCCAGCAGTTACGATGAGAAGCCCTACGAGCAGTACTTC CASSYDEKPYEQYF
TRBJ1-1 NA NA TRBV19 TGTGCCAGTAGGTCAAGGGGCCAGAACACTGAAGCTTTCTTT CASRSRGQNTEAFF
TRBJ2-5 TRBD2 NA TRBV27 TGTGCCAGCAGTTTATCACGGGGGGGCTGGGAGACCCAGTACTTC CASSLSRGGWETQYF
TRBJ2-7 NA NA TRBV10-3 TGTGCCATCGCGGGACTCTCCTACGAGCAGTACTTC CAIAGLSYEQYF
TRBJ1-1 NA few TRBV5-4 TGTGCCAGCAGCTCGGTTCGCGGACAGATCTCTAACACTGAAGCTTTCTTT CASSSVRGQISNTEAFF
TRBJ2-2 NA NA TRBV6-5 TGTGCCAGCAGTTATGACTGGCGGGGCCTCACCGGGGAGCTGTTTTTT CASSYDWRGLTGELFF
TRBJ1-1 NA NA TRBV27 TGTGCCAGCAGTTATCGGCAGGCTAAAGAAGCTTTCTTT CASSYRQAKEAFF
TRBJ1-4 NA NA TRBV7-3 TGTGCCAGCAGCTTAACCGGGTCGGCTAATGAAAAACTGTTTTTT CASSLTGSANEKLFF
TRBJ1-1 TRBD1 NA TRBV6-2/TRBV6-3 TGTGCCAGCAGTTCGGACAGGGGGGACACTGAAGCTTTCTTT CASSSDRGDTEAFF
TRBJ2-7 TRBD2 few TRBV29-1 TGCAGCGTCTCCGGGACTAGCGGGGGCCTCATCTACGAGCAGTACTTC CSVSGTSGGLIYEQYF
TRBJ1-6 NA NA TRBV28 TGTGCCAGCCTTCTGGGGGCTAAGAATTCACCCCTCCACTTT CASLLGAKNSPLHF
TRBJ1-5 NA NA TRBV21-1 TGTGCCAGCAGCAAAGCGGGGCGAGATCAGCCCCAGCATTTT CASSKAGRDQPQHF
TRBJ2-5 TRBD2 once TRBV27 TGTGCCAGCAGTTTATCGGGACTAGCGCAAGAGACCCAGTACTTC CASSLSGLAQETQYF
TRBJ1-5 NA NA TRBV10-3 TGTGCCATCAGTGAAGTCGGACTGAATCAGCCCCAGCATTTT CAISEVGLNQPQHF
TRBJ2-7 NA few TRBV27 TGTGCCAGCAGTTTATCGGGGGGCGGGGGCCGGACCTACGAGCAGTACTTC CASSLSGGGGRTYEQYF
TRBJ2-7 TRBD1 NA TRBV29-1 TGCAGCGGGGGACAGGGGGCGAACGAGCAGTACTTC CSGGQGANEQYF
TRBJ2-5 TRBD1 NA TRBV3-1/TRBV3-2 TGTGCCAGCAGCCTCGTGACAGGGGGCCTTACCTCCCAGTACTTC CASSLVTGGLTSQYF
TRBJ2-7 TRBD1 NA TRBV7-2 TGTGCCAGCAGCTTGGGACAGGGAAGGTACGAGCAGTACTTC CASSLGQGRYEQYF
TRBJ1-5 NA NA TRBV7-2 TGTGCCAGCAGCCAGGGGAATAGCAATCAGCCCCAGCATTTT CASSQGNSNQPQHF
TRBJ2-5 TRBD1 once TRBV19 TGTGCCAGTAGTACCCCAGGACAGGGTGAGACCCAGTACTTC CASSTPGQGETQYF